This T cell receptor (beta chain) came from a study of blood T cell repertoires in COVID-19. Whole-study context: The United States, Italy and Spain supplied acute and convalescent COVID-19 samples. Sources were T cells, B-cell-depleted T cells, or PBMCs; the material itself was cDNA or gDNA.

How the authors handled the data: Amplification from reference gene primers served as the basis for estimated nucleated cell counts. The table came from immunoSEQ multiplex PCR; TCRdb's copy has only in-frame clones and leaves some out. V, J and clone size were drawn from that table, and D and trimming were deduced from the DNA. The sample lists more than 250,000 clones, around 90% occurring once. From germline, CDR1 is SGHTA and CDR2 FQGNSA. Trimming shortened V by 4 bases and J by 1 base, and 23 bases separated the two germline ends. The CDR3 is made up of 19 amino acids. The clonotype was recovered from a human donor in a cohort sampled during active COVID-19. The chain uses TRBV7-2 and TRBJ1-3; D might be TRBD1 (5 bases). The sequenced sample consisted of peripheral blood. In nucleotides, the CDR3 is TGTGCCAGCAGCTGGCAGGGTGCGGGGGGGGTTGCGTCTGGAAACACCATATATTTT. Translated: CASSWQGAGGVASGNTIYF.